This TCR beta chain was identified during a study of T cell responses to AZD1222 COVID-19 vaccine (dated by TCRdb to the early 2020s). The study in broad terms: A total of under 250 trial participants underwent TCR sequencing, of whom approximately 200 had received two doses of AZD1222 and 26 had received two doses of the MenACWY control vaccine. Trial participants were enrolled by age into 18-55, 56-69 and 70-plus year subgroups, with around 150, 28 and 57 TCR-sequenced participants respectively. The paper's findings and limits, for the study overall: The 56-69-year group was small, and its depth increase did not reach significance, likely because of low power. No day 14 peak-response samples were available, so repertoires were characterized only after the peak T cell response. Conclusions about previously exposed vaccinees were limited because only six AZD1222 recipients were SARS-CoV-2 seropositive at baseline. Vaccine-associated CD4 TCRs spanned the whole spike protein, with dominant responses in regions 160-218 and 743-854. Spike-specific TCR breadth and depth rose significantly after two AZD1222 doses compared with day 0 and with MenACWY recipients. Participants were mostly white British and included more females than males, and it was suggested by the authors that clonal diversity may have been underestimated. Reportedly, close to half of the unique spike-specific TCRs recognized epitopes lying outside the regions that are mutated in the B.1.351 and B.1.1.7 variants.

As regards this clone: Its binding antigen is unknown. Nothing much larger sits one base from this clone, and base qualities are not available.

V is clipped by 1 base and J by 4 bases, and the sequence between their germline boundaries is 8 bases long. Sequences GTSNPN (CDR1) and SVGIG (CDR2) are obtained from the germline V gene (reference sequence). The CDR3 contains 14 residues, cysteine and phenylalanine counted. Only the CDR3 part of the read is kept: 42 bases, read in frame from the first base. The CDR3 regions of human TCRbeta chains were analyzed by immunosequencing. The study's processing was this. Repertoire TCRs were matched against a reference library of SARS-CoV-2-specific TCRs generated with the MIRA antigen-specificity platform. Breadth meant the fraction of unique TCRs that were SARS-CoV-2-associated, whereas depth meant the fraction of total T cells that were SARS-CoV-2-associated. Each spike-specific TCR was assigned to its reactive spike region and to a CD4 or CD8 class using the MIRA data. Log10-transformed breadth and depth values were compared by one-way ANOVA with Sidak's multiple comparisons tests. TCRdb took this table from immuneACCESS and kept in-frame rearrangements with V and J called. Such tables lack part of the clones; where checked against another copy, unresolved V genes explain under half of the gap, and the rest is unexplained. The V and J calls and clone size come from that table; D and trimming were worked out from the DNA. The sample profile shows around 100,000 clones; about 90% of them were found once. Around 3.8% of the sample is held by the ten biggest clonotypes.

This specimen's time point label, interpreted: baseline before first vaccination. In the paper's terms, the treatment or condition label means: meningococcal conjugate vaccine given as trial control. Samples from vaccinated people were obtained from the UK trials COV001 and COV002, which included a single-blind randomized controlled phase 2/3 trial of AZD1222 (ChAdOx1 nCoV-19) in healthy adults. For TCRbeta chain sequencing, PBMC samples were collected from trial participants at day 0 and at day 28 after the second dose. The chain couples TRBV30 to TRBJ1-6; TRBD1 is possibly the D segment (5 matching bases). The TCR sequence derives from an adult in good health. The sample was peripheral blood, taken on day 0 of MenACWY control vaccination. CDR3 loop: CAWSAREYNSPLHF. The DNA sequence reads TGTGCCTGGAGTGCCAGGGAATATAATTCACCCCTCCACTTT.